This T cell receptor (beta chain) was retrieved from a study of cytotoxic CD8 clonotypes in ibrutinib-treated CLL. Study findings and constraints: Clonality at baseline surpassed age-matched healthy donors and tracked circulating CD8+ T-cell counts.

TCRdb's table, derived via immunoSEQ multiplex PCR, lists solely in-frame clones and lacks some. The sample lists 150,000 or so clones; around nine tenths were seen once. About this clone: Its matching antigen is unknown.

Trimming pared 5 bases from V and 3 bases from J, leaving 20 bases between. The CDR3 totals 16 residues. Germline-derived CDR1 and CDR2 are MNHEY and SMNVEV (reference sequence). This clonotype was obtained from a human donor with chronic lymphocytic leukemia. The rearrangement links TRBV27 to TRBJ2-7; D remains unclear. Sequencing used PBMCs, obtained at disease progression, from a patient treated with ibrutinib. CDR3 coding DNA: TGTGCCAGCAGTCCCATTGGGCTACACGATCTCTACGAGCAGTACTTC. This codes for CASSPIGLHDLYEQYF.